What follows describes a single T cell receptor beta chain. Its antigen is still unknown. The CDR3 length is 14 residues. The germline V and J ends were trimmed by 5 bases and 0 bases, with 11 bases remaining between them. Looked up from germline, CDR1 is SGHNT and CDR2 is YENEEA. These data are taken from a study of T cell responses to AZD1222 COVID-19 vaccine. The study, taken as a whole, reports: Repertoires were sampled only after the peak T cell response.

Profiled with immunoSEQ multiplex PCR; TCRdb holds only in-frame clones, not every one. The sample has about 81,000 clones; approximately 90% are singletons. Sequencing used peripheral blood, obtained 28 days after the second AZD1222 dose. The rearrangement links TRBV11-3 to TRBJ2-7; no firm D call. This receptor was taken from an adult who received the AZD1222 COVID-19 vaccine. In nucleotides, the CDR3 is TGTGCCAGCAGCCTCTGGACGGACTCCTACGAGCAGTACTTC. Its translation is CASSLWTDSYEQYF.